The rows below give T cell receptor beta chains drawn from one sample of a study of T cell responses to AZD1222 COVID-19 vaccine. Generated by immunoSEQ multiplex PCR, the TCRdb table keeps only in-frame clones and is missing some. The data contain roughly 120,000 clones, roughly 90% of them singletons. Sequenced here: peripheral blood, sampled 28 days after the second AZD1222 dose. The receptors were gathered from an adult who received the AZD1222 COVID-19 vaccine. The conserved cysteine and the conserved F or W are not part of the CDR3 here. A D gene is named only where the DNA matches it firmly. Only some rows state a clone size, as once, few, many or a class for expanded clones.

AISESAGGYTEAF,.,TRBV10-3,.,TRBJ1-1
ASSINSGSSYEQY,TRBD2,TRBV4-1,.,TRBJ2-7
ASTDRGSSREQY,TRBD1,TRBV7-2,.,TRBJ2-7
ASMWTDSGGELF,.,TRBV6-5,.,TRBJ2-2
ASSAKSPQGPNTGELF,TRBD1,TRBV6-1,.,TRBJ2-2
ASSGPQLSSGGYT,.,TRBV4-2,.,TRBJ1-2
ATSHFLAADTQY,.,TRBV24-1,.,TRBJ2-3
ASSSLWRGGISYNEQF,TRBD2,TRBV2,.,TRBJ2-1
ASSLDGSGANVLT,.,TRBV5-1,.,TRBJ2-6
ASSSGAINQPQH,.,TRBV19,.,TRBJ1-5
ASSQTAREETQY,.,TRBV4-1,.,TRBJ2-5
ASSPTAGQGYEQY,TRBD1,TRBV7-2,.,TRBJ2-7
ASSYTGLAKGNTIY,.,TRBV6-6,.,TRBJ1-3
ASSATGSSPLH,.,TRBV25-1,.,TRBJ1-6
ASSSPMTTGGLYEQF,.,TRBV6-2/TRBV6-3,.,TRBJ2-1
ASSYAAGSTGRDEQF,TRBD2,TRBV19,.,TRBJ2-1
ASSRQGGNSPLH,TRBD1,TRBV19,.,TRBJ1-6
ASQEGYEQY,.,TRBV28,.,TRBJ2-7
ATSDQTSRETQY,TRBD2,TRBV24-1,.,TRBJ2-5
ASSLRGRTDNEQF,.,TRBV27,.,TRBJ2-1
SVVLFLAGRTQY,.,TRBV29-1,.,TRBJ2-5
ASSPPGATGNTIY,.,TRBV18,.,TRBJ1-3
ASSSGTGSYNEQF,TRBD1,TRBV19,.,TRBJ2-1
ASSLGTGNQPQH,TRBD1,TRBV7-9,.,TRBJ1-5
ATSDTTGRETQY,.,TRBV24-1,few,TRBJ2-5
ASSLGAPRETQY,.,TRBV5-5,.,TRBJ2-5
ASSQVITYEKLF,.,TRBV4-1,.,TRBJ1-4
ASSSGTSLWEQY,TRBD2,TRBV5-1,once,TRBJ2-7
ASSSRDLYGPEQY,.,TRBV7-9,once,TRBJ2-7
ASSLESGSTEAF,.,TRBV7-9,.,TRBJ1-1
ASSPGQGWTEAF,TRBD1,TRBV7-9,.,TRBJ1-1
ASSTEPGLAGLYEQY,TRBD2,TRBV28,.,TRBJ2-7
ASSRTLNTEAF,.,TRBV14,.,TRBJ1-1
ASGTTSQYPKAGRIYTEAF,.,TRBV27,.,TRBJ1-1
ASSSQGISHEQY,.,TRBV19,.,TRBJ2-7
ASSLSMGGYT,.,TRBV28,.,TRBJ1-2
ATSTGAGEKLF,TRBD1,TRBV24-1,.,TRBJ1-4
ASSPYRGQNNTGELF,TRBD1,TRBV18,.,TRBJ2-2
ASSLTGEYTGELF,TRBD1,TRBV5-1,.,TRBJ2-2
ASSSGVSGANVLT,.,TRBV6-5,.,TRBJ2-6
SASSRPGARGNYGYT,.,TRBV20-1,once,TRBJ1-2
ASSEPSGAAYEQY,TRBD2,TRBV6-6,.,TRBJ2-7
ASSLRWEKTYEQY,.,TRBV4-1,.,TRBJ2-7
SAWTGSYEQY,TRBD1,TRBV29-1,.,TRBJ2-7
ASYHRNATNEKLF,.,TRBV19,.,TRBJ1-4